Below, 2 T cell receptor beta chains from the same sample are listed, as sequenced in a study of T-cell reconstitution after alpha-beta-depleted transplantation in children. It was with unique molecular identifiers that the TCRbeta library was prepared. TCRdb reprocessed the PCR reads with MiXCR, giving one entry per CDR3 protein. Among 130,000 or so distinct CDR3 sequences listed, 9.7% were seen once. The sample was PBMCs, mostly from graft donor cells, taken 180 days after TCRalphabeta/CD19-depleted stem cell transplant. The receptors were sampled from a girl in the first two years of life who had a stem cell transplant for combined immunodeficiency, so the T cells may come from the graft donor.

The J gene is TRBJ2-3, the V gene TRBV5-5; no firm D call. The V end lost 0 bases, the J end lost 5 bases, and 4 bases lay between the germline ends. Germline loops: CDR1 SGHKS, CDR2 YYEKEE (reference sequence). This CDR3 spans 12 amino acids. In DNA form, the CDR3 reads TGTGCCAGCAGCTTGGGTAAAGATACGCAGTATTTT. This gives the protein CASSLGKDTQYF.

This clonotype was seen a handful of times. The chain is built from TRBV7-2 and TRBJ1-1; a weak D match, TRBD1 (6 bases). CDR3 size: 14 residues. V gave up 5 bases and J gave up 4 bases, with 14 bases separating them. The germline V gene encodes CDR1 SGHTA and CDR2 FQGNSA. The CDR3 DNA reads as TGTGCCAGCAGCGCACAGGGAAGGGTCACTGAAGCTTTCTTT. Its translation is CASSAQGRVTEAFF. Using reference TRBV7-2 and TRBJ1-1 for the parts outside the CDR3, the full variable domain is GAGVSQSPSNKVTEKGKDVELRCDPISGHTALYWYRQSLGQGLEFLIYFQGNSAPDKSGLPSDRFSAERTGGSVSTLTIQRTQQEDSAVYLCASSAQGRVTEAFFGQGTRLTVV.